Listed below are T cell receptor beta chains from one sample, sequenced in a study of blood T cell repertoires in COVID-19. Generated by immunoSEQ multiplex PCR, the TCRdb table keeps only in-frame clones and is missing some. This table holds about 170,000 clones, about 86% found once. The sample was peripheral blood. These TCRs come from a man between 18 and 29 years old with active or convalescent COVID-19. The CDR3 runs from the conserved cysteine through the conserved F or W. Fields, in order: D gene, J gene, V gene, clone size, CDR3 DNA, CDR3 protein. A D gene is named only where the DNA matches it firmly. Clone size, where shown, is once, few, many, or a class for clones that have expanded.

d_gene: TRBD1
j_gene: TRBJ1-1
v_gene: TRBV5-1
abundance: -
CDR3nt: TGCGCCAGCAGCCCCCAGGGGGGGAACACTGAAGCTTTCTTT
CDR3aa: CASSPQGGNTEAFF

d_gene: -
j_gene: TRBJ1-2
v_gene: TRBV6-5
abundance: -
CDR3nt: TGTGCCAGCAGTCGCCCCGGCGGTGGCTACACCTTC
CDR3aa: CASSRPGGGYTF

d_gene: TRBD1
j_gene: TRBJ1-2
v_gene: TRBV24-1
abundance: -
CDR3nt: TGTGCCACGAAACAGGGGGCAGGTGATGGCTACACCTTC
CDR3aa: CATKQGAGDGYTF

d_gene: -
j_gene: TRBJ1-1
v_gene: TRBV11-3
abundance: -
CDR3nt: TGTGCCAGCAGGCAGGGAATCACTGAAGCTTTCTTT
CDR3aa: CASRQGITEAFF

d_gene: TRBD1
j_gene: TRBJ1-1
v_gene: TRBV10-3
abundance: -
CDR3nt: TGTGCCATCGCGAGACAGGGTGTGAACACTGAAGCTTTCTTT
CDR3aa: CAIARQGVNTEAFF

d_gene: -
j_gene: TRBJ2-1
v_gene: TRBV12-5
abundance: -
CDR3nt: TGTGCTAGTGGTTTGATTGTCGGAGCCGGTGCGAGCTCCTACAATGAGCAGTTCTTC
CDR3aa: CASGLIVGAGASSYNEQFF

d_gene: -
j_gene: TRBJ2-7
v_gene: TRBV7-9
abundance: -
CDR3nt: TGTGCCAGCAGCTACCGAAGGGGAATGAGCGAGCAGTACTTC
CDR3aa: CASSYRRGMSEQYF

d_gene: -
j_gene: TRBJ2-3
v_gene: TRBV28
abundance: -
CDR3nt: TGTGCCGGGGGCGGTAGCACAGATACGCAGTATTTT
CDR3aa: CAGGGSTDTQYF

d_gene: TRBD1
j_gene: TRBJ1-1
v_gene: TRBV27
abundance: -
CDR3nt: TGTGCCAGCAACGACAGGGTAACCCGACCCGAAGCTTTCTTT
CDR3aa: CASNDRVTRPEAFF

d_gene: TRBD1
j_gene: TRBJ1-1
v_gene: TRBV5-1
abundance: -
CDR3nt: TGCGCCAGCAGCTTCCAGACAGGGGCGAACACTGAAGCTTTCTTT
CDR3aa: CASSFQTGANTEAFF

d_gene: TRBD2
j_gene: TRBJ2-7
v_gene: TRBV4-3
abundance: once
CDR3nt: TGCGCCAGCAGCCAAGAAGCTAGCGGGGTTGGGGGGCAGTACTTC
CDR3aa: CASSQEASGVGGQYF

d_gene: TRBD1
j_gene: TRBJ1-5
v_gene: TRBV6-5
abundance: -
CDR3nt: TGTGCCAGCAGTTACGGGACAGGGAGTCAGCCCCAGCATTTT
CDR3aa: CASSYGTGSQPQHF

d_gene: -
j_gene: TRBJ1-1
v_gene: TRBV7-9
abundance: -
CDR3nt: TGTGCCAGCAGCCCCCCCTCGCAAGGCAGGGCTTTCTTT
CDR3aa: CASSPPSQGRAFF

d_gene: TRBD2
j_gene: TRBJ2-3
v_gene: TRBV7-2
abundance: -
CDR3nt: TGTGCCAGCAGCTTGGTAAGCGGGACGAACACAGATACGCAGTATTTT
CDR3aa: CASSLVSGTNTDTQYF

d_gene: -
j_gene: TRBJ2-5
v_gene: TRBV6-6
abundance: -
CDR3nt: TGTGCCAGTTGGCAGGGCACGAGAGAGACCCAGTACTTC
CDR3aa: CASWQGTRETQYF

d_gene: -
j_gene: TRBJ2-5
v_gene: TRBV18
abundance: few
CDR3nt: TGTGCCAGCTCACCCTCAGGGAGGGAGACCCAGTACTTC
CDR3aa: CASSPSGRETQYF

d_gene: -
j_gene: TRBJ2-1
v_gene: TRBV6-6
abundance: -
CDR3nt: TGTGCCAGCAGTATGGGGGCGGGCAATGAGCAGTTCTTC
CDR3aa: CASSMGAGNEQFF

d_gene: -
j_gene: TRBJ1-1
v_gene: TRBV30
abundance: -
CDR3nt: TGTGCCTGGAGACGGGGGGAAGACCTTGAAGCTTTCTTT
CDR3aa: CAWRRGEDLEAFF

d_gene: -
j_gene: TRBJ2-5
v_gene: TRBV11-2
abundance: -
CDR3nt: TGTGCCAGCAGCCTTACACAAGAGACCCAGTACTTC
CDR3aa: CASSLTQETQYF

d_gene: -
j_gene: TRBJ2-4
v_gene: TRBV6-4
abundance: -
CDR3nt: TGTGCCAGCAGCCCGGGATATGGCATTCAGTACTTC
CDR3aa: CASSPGYGIQYF

d_gene: TRBD1
j_gene: TRBJ1-1
v_gene: TRBV29-1
abundance: -
CDR3nt: TGCAGCGGTGACAGGGGTATTGAAGCTTTCTTT
CDR3aa: CSGDRGIEAFF

d_gene: TRBD2
j_gene: TRBJ2-3
v_gene: TRBV10-1
abundance: -
CDR3nt: TGCGCCAGCAGTGAAACCCCTCCGACTAGCGGGGGGCACGCAGATACGCAGTATTTT
CDR3aa: CASSETPPTSGGHADTQYF

d_gene: -
j_gene: TRBJ2-3
v_gene: TRBV6-5
abundance: -
CDR3nt: TGTGCCAGCACCCAGGGGCGATCGATAGATACGCAGTATTTT
CDR3aa: CASTQGRSIDTQYF

d_gene: -
j_gene: TRBJ2-7
v_gene: TRBV30
abundance: -
CDR3nt: TGTGCCTGGACCCGGGACACGGCCTACGAGCAGTACTTC
CDR3aa: CAWTRDTAYEQYF

d_gene: -
j_gene: TRBJ2-3
v_gene: TRBV18
abundance: -
CDR3nt: TGTGCCAGCTCATTCACTAGTTCAGATACGCAGTATTTT
CDR3aa: CASSFTSSDTQYF

d_gene: -
j_gene: TRBJ1-4
v_gene: TRBV29-1
abundance: -
CDR3nt: TGCAGCGTTGAACCCAGGGCGGGAGGTGAAAAACTGTTTTTT
CDR3aa: CSVEPRAGGEKLFF